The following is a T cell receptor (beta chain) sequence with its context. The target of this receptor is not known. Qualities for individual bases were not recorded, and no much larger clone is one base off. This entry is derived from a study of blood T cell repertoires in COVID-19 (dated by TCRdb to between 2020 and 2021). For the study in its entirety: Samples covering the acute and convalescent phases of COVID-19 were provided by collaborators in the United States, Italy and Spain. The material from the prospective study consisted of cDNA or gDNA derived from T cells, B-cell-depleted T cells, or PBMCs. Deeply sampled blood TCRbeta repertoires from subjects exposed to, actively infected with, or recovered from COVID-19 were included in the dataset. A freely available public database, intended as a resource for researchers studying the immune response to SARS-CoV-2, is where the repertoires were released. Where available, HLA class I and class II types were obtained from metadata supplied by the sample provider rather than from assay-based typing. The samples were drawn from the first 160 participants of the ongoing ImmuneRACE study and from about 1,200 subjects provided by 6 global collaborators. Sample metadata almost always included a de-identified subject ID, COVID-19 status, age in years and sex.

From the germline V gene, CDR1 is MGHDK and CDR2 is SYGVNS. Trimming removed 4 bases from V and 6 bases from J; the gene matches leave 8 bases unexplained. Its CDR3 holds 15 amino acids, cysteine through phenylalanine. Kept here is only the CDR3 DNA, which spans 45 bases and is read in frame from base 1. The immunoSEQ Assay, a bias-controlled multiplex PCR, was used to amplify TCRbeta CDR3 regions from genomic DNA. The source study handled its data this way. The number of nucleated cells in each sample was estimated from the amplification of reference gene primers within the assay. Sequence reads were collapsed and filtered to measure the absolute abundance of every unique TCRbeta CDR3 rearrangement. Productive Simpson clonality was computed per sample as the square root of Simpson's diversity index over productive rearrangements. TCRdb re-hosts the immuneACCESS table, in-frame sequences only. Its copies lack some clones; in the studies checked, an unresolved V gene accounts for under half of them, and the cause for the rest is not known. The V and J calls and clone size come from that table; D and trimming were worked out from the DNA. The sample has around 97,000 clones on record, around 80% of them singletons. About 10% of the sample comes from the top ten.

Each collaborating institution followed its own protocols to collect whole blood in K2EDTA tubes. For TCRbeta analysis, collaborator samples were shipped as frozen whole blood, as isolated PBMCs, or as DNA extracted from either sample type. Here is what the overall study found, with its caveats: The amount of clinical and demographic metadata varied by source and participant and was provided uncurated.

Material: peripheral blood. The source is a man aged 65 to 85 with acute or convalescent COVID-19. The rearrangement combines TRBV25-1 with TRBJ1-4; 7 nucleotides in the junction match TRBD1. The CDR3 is CASSADRENDEKLFF. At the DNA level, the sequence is TGTGCCAGCAGTGCCGACAGGGAAAACGATGAAAAACTGTTTTTT. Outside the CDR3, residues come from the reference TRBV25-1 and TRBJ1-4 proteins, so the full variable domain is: EADIYQTPRYLVIGTGKKITLECSQTMGHDKMYWYQQDPGMELHLIHYSYGVNSTEKGDLSSESTVSRIRTEHFPLTLESARPSHTSQYLCASSADRENDEKLFFGSGTQLSVL.